These T cell receptor beta chains were read from a single sample in a study of T cell responses to AZD1222 COVID-19 vaccine. Generated by immunoSEQ multiplex PCR, the TCRdb table keeps only in-frame clones and is missing some. The top ten clones hold more than 1.5% of a sample with 110,000 to 150,000 clones, around 87% of them seen once. Sequencing was performed on peripheral blood, taken on day 0 of AZD1222 vaccination. Receptors were obtained from an adult in good health. Both conserved end residues are part of each CDR3. Clone size appears in some rows only: once, few, many, or a class for an expanded clone.

size | J | V | CDR3
NA | TRBJ2-1 | TRBV6-2/TRBV6-3 | CASSRARTTNGDEQFF
NA | TRBJ2-6 | TRBV28 | CASGTGSSGANVLTF
NA | TRBJ1-1 | TRBV27 | CASSSPRVLEAFF
NA | TRBJ1-1 | TRBV7-6 | CASSALSVGNTEAFF
NA | TRBJ2-5 | TRBV6-6 | CASSPNRDSRVTQYF
few | TRBJ2-2 | TRBV3-1/TRBV3-2 | CASSAWVSGELFF
NA | TRBJ1-6 | TRBV3-1/TRBV3-2 | CASSQAVNSPLHF
NA | TRBJ2-5 | TRBV28 | CASSRGQGYQETQYF
NA | TRBJ1-6 | TRBV3-1/TRBV3-2 | CASSPETGNSPLHF
NA | TRBJ2-7 | TRBV12-5 | CASGLVRASGGSTPYEQYF
NA | TRBJ2-1 | TRBV29-1 | CSVGPTNEQFF
NA | TRBJ2-1 | TRBV9 | CASSPFLAGSYNEQFF
NA | TRBJ1-5 | TRBV10-3 | CAISESGAGGNQPQHF
NA | TRBJ1-2 | TRBV5-6 | CASSLTANYGYTF
NA | TRBJ2-4 | TRBV11-2 | CASSLRGRGNIQYF
NA | TRBJ2-3 | TRBV24-1 | CATSGAGGAAASTDTQYF